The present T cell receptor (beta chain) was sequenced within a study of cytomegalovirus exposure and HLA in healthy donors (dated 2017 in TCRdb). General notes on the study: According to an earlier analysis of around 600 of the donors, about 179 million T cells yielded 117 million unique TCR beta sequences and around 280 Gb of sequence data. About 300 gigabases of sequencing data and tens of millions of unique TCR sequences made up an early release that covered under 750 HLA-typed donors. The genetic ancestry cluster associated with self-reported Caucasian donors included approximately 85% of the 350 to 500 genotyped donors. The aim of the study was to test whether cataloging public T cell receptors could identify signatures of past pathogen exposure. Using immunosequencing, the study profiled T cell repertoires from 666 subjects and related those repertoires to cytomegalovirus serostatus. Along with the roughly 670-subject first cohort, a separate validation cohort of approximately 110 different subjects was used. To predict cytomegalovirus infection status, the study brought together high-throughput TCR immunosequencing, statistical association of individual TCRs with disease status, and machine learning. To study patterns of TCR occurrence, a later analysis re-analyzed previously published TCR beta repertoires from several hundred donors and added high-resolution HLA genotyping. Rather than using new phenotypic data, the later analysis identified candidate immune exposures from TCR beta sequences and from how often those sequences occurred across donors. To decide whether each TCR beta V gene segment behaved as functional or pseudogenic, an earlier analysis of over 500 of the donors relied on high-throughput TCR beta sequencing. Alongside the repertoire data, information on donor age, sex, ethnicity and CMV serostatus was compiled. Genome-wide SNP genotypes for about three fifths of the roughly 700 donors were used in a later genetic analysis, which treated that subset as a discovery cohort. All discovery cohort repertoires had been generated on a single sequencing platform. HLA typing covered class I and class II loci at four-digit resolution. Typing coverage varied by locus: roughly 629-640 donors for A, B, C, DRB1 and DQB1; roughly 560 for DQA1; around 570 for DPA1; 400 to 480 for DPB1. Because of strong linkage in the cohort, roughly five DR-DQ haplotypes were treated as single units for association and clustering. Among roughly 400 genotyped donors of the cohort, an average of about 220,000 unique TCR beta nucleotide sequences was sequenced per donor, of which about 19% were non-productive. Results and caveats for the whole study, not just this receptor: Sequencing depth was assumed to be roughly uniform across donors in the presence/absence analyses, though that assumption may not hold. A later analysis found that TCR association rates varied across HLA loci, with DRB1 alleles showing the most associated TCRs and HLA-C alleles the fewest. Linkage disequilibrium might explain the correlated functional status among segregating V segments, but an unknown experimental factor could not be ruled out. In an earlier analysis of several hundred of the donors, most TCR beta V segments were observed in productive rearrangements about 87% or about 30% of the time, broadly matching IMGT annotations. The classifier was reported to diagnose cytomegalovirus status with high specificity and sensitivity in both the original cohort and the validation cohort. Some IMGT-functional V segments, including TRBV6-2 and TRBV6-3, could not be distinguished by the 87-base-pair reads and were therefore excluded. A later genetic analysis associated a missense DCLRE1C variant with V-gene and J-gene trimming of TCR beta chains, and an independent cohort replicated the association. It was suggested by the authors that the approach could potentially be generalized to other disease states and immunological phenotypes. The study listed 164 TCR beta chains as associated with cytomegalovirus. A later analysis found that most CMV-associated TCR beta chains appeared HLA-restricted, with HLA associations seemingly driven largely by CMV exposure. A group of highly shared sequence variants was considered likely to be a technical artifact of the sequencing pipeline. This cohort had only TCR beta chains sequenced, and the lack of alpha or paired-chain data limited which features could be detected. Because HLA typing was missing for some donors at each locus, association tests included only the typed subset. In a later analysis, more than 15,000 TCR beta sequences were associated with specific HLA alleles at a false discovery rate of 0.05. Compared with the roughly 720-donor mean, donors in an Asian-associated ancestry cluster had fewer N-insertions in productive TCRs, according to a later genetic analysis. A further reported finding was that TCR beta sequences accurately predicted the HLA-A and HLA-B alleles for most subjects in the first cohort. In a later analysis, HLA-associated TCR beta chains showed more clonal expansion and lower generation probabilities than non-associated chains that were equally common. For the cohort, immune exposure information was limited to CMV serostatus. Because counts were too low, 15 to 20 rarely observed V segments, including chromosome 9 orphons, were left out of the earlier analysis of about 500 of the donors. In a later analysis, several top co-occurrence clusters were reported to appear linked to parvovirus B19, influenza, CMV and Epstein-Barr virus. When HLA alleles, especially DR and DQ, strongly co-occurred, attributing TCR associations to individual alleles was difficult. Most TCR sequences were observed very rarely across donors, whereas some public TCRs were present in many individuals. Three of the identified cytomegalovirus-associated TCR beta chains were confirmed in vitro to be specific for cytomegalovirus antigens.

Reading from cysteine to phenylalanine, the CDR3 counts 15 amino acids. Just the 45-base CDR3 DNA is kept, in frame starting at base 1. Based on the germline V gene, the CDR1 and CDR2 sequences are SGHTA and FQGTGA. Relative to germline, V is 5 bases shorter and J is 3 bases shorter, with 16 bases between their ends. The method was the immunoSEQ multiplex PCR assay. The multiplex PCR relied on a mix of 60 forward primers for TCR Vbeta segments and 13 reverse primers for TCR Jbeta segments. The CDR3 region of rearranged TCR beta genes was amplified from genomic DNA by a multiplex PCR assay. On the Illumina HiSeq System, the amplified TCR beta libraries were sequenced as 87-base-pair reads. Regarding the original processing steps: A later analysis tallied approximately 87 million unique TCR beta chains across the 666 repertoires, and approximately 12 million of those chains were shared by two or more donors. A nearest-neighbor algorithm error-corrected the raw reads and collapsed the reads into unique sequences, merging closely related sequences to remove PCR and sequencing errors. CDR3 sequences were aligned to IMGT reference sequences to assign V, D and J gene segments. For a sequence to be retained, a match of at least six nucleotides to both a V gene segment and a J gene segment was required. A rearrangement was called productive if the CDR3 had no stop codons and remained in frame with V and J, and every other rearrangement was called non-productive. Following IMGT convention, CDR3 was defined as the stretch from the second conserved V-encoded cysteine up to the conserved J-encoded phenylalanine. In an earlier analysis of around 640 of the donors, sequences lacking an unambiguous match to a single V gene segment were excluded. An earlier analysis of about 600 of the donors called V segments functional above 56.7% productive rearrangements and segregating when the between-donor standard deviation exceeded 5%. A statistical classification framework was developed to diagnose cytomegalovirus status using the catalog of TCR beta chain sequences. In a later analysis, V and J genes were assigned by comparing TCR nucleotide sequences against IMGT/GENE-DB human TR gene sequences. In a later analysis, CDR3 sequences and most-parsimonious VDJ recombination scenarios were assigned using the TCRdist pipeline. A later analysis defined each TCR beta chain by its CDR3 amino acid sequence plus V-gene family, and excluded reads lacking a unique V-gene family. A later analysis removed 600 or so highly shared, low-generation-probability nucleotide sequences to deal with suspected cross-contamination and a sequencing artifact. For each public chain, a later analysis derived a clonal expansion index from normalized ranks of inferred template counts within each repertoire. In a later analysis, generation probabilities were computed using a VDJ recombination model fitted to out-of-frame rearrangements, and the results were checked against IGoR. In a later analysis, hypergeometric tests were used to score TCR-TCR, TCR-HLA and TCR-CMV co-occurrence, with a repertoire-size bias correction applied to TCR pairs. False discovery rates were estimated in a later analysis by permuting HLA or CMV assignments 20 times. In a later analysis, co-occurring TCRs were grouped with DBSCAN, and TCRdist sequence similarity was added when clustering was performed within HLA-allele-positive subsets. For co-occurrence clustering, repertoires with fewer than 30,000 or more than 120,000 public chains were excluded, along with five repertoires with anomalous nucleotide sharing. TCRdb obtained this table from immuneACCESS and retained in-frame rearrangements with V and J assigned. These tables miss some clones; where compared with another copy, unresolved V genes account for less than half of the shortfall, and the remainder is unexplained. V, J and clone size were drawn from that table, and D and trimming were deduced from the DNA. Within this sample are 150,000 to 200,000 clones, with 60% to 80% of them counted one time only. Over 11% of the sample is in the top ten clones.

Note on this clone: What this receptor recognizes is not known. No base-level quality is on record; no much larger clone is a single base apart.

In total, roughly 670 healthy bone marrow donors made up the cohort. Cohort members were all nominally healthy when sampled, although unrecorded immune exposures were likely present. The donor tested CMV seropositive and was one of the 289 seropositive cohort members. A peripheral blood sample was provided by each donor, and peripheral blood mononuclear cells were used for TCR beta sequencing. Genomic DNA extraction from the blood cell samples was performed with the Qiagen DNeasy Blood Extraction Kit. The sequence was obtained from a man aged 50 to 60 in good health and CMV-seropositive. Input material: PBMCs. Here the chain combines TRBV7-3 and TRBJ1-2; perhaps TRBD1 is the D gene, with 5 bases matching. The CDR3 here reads CASSPTQGFDYGYTF. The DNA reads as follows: TGTGCCAGCAGCCCTACGCAGGGTTTTGACTATGGCTACACCTTC.